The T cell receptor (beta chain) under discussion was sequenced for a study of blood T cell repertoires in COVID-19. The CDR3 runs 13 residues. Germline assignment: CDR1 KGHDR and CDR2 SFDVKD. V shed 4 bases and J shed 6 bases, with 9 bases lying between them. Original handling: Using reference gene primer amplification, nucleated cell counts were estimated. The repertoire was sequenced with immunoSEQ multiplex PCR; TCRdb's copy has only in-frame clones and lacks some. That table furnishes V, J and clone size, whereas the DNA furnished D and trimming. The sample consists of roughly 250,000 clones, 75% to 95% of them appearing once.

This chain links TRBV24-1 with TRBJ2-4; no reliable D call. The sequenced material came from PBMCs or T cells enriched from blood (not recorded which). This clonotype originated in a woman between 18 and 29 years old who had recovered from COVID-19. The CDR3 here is CATSDGERNIQYF. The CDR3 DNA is TGTGCCACCAGTGACGGAGAGAGAAACATTCAGTACTTC.